A selection of T cell receptor beta chains follows, all from one sample in a study of beta chain features in type 1 diabetes. TCRdb's table, derived via immunoSEQ multiplex PCR, lists solely in-frame clones and lacks some. The profile shows 300,000 to 350,000 clones, approximately 12% of them singletons. Sequenced sample: naive CD4+ T cells from blood. Receptors originate from a woman between 18 and 29 years old with type 1 diabetes. Both conserved end residues are part of each CDR3. A D gene is named only where the DNA matches it firmly. Size is omitted from some rows. Given values are once, few, many or a class for expanded clones.

D gene	V gene	clone size	J gene	CDR3 DNA	CDR3 protein
.	TRBV11-1	few	TRBJ2-7	TGTGCCAGCAGCTTAGCTCGTTACTCCGAGCAGTACTTC	CASSLARYSEQYF
.	TRBV4-3	.	TRBJ2-3	TGCGCCAGCAGCCAAACCGGGATTACCACAGATACGCAGTATTTT	CASSQTGITTDTQYF
.	TRBV7-3	few	TRBJ1-5	TGTGCCAGCAGTGTAACGGGTGGTCAGCCCCAGCATTTT	CASSVTGGQPQHF
.	TRBV5-4	.	TRBJ1-5	TGTGCCAGCAGCATCGACAGGTCCAATCAGCCCCAGCATTTT	CASSIDRSNQPQHF
TRBD2	TRBV30	few	TRBJ2-1	TGTGCCTGGACCCTTGGAAGGACTAGGCACTCCTACAATGAGCAGTTCTTC	CAWTLGRTRHSYNEQFF
.	TRBV20-1	few	TRBJ2-3	TGCAGTGCTTACCGGGGAGATACGCAGTATTTT	CSAYRGDTQYF
TRBD1	TRBV5-4	.	TRBJ2-3	TGTGCCAGCAGCTTGACAGGGGAAGCGGATACGCAGTATTTT	CASSLTGEADTQYF
.	TRBV18	.	TRBJ1-1	TGTGCCAGCTCGGCTGTTTCCGGGAAGAACACTGAAGCTTTCTTT	CASSAVSGKNTEAFF
.	TRBV5-1	.	TRBJ2-2	TGCGCCAGCAGCTTCGACAGGAACACCGGGGAGCTGTTTTTT	CASSFDRNTGELFF
.	TRBV30	.	TRBJ2-1	TGTGCCTGGAGTGTAGTTCGGGTAGTGGCCTTCAATGAGCAGTTCTTC	CAWSVVRVVAFNEQFF
.	TRBV5-1	few	TRBJ2-5	TGCGCCAGCAGCCGGGACTCCCCGGAGACCCAGTACTTC	CASSRDSPETQYF
.	TRBV2	few	TRBJ2-7	TGTGCCAGCAGCGCGCAGGGAATCTACGAGCAGTACTTC	CASSAQGIYEQYF
.	TRBV11-2	few	TRBJ2-5	TGTGCCAGCAGCTTAGAGCAGCAAGGGGCCCAGTACTTC	CASSLEQQGAQYF
TRBD2	TRBV9	.	TRBJ2-1	TGTGCCAGCAGCCTCAACCGGGCTAGCGGGGTAAAATACAATGAGCAGTTCTTC	CASSLNRASGVKYNEQFF
TRBD1	TRBV7-9	.	TRBJ2-6	TGTGCCAGCAGCCTTGGGACAGGAAACTCTGGGGCCAACGTCCTGACTTTC	CASSLGTGNSGANVLTF
TRBD1	TRBV9	.	TRBJ2-3	TGTGCCAGCAGCGCCCTGAGGACAGGGACCACAGATACGCAGTATTTT	CASSALRTGTTDTQYF
.	TRBV18	.	TRBJ2-1	TGTGCCAGCTCACCATTCTTAATGGACACGTACAATGAGCAGTTCTTC	CASSPFLMDTYNEQFF
TRBD2	TRBV29-1	few	TRBJ2-3	TGCAGCGTTCGACTAGCGTTGAACACAGATACGCAGTATTTT	CSVRLALNTDTQYF
.	TRBV30	.	TRBJ1-5	TGTGCCTGGAGTGGCCACGAGGGAGTGGGTCAGCCCCAGCATTTT	CAWSGHEGVGQPQHF
TRBD2	TRBV30	few	TRBJ2-1	TGTGCCTGGAGTTCCCTAGCGGGGCTCAATGAGCAGTTCTTC	CAWSSLAGLNEQFF
TRBD1	TRBV19	few	TRBJ2-7	TGTGCCAGTAGTATTTCGACAGGGGGTAAAGACGAGCAGTACTTC	CASSISTGGKDEQYF
TRBD2	TRBV27	.	TRBJ2-3	TGTGCCAGCAGGACTAGCGGGCCGAGGGATACGCAGTATTTT	CASRTSGPRDTQYF
.	TRBV28	few	TRBJ1-1	TGTGCCAGCACTCCCCGGGACACTGAAGCTTTCTTT	CASTPRDTEAFF
.	TRBV25-1	few	TRBJ2-1	TGTGCCAGCAGTGATCTACCGGGTGCTGAGCAGTTCTTC	CASSDLPGAEQFF
TRBD1	TRBV18	few	TRBJ1-2	TGTGCCAGCTCACCGAGGACAGGGGATAACTATGGCTACACCTTC	CASSPRTGDNYGYTF
TRBD1	TRBV18	few	TRBJ2-3	TGTGCCAGCTCACCAGAACAGGGGGATACGCAGTATTTT	CASSPEQGDTQYF
.	TRBV5-4	few	TRBJ2-1	TGTGCCAGCAGCTTGGGACTAGGAAGGGACAATGAGCAGTTCTTC	CASSLGLGRDNEQFF
TRBD2	TRBV5-1	few	TRBJ2-1	TGCGCCAGCAGCCTCCTTAGCGGGAGCCTCAATGAGCAGTTCTTC	CASSLLSGSLNEQFF
.	TRBV6-1	.	TRBJ1-2	TGTGCCAGCAGGTTACAGGTACCCGATGGCTACACCTTC	CASRLQVPDGYTF
.	TRBV10-3	few	TRBJ2-5	TGTGCCATCAGTGGGAGGTCGGAGACCCAGTACTTC	CAISGRSETQYF
TRBD2	TRBV27	.	TRBJ2-2	TGTGCCAGCAGTTCCAGGACTAGCGGGAATTCCGGGGAGCTGTTTTTT	CASSSRTSGNSGELFF
.	TRBV19	few	TRBJ2-4	TGTGCCAGTACTGCGGGCCTCGGGACCAAAAACATTCAGTACTTC	CASTAGLGTKNIQYF
.	TRBV14	.	TRBJ2-3	TGTGCCAGCAGCCCGACTAGTTTCACAGATACGCAGTATTTT	CASSPTSFTDTQYF
TRBD1	TRBV7-2	.	TRBJ1-1	TGTGCCAGCAGCTTTAACAGGGGCCTGGCTGAAGCTTTCTTT	CASSFNRGLAEAFF
.	TRBV7-3	few	TRBJ2-3	TGTGCCAGCAGCTTAATTGGGGGCGCGTCAGATACGCAGTATTTT	CASSLIGGASDTQYF
.	TRBV7-2	.	TRBJ2-5	TGTGCCAGCAGCTCAGCGGTACTCCAAGAGACCCAGTACTTC	CASSSAVLQETQYF
TRBD1	TRBV7-9	few	TRBJ1-1	TGTGCCACTCTGGGGACAGGGGCGCCCTACACTGAAGCTTTCTTT	CATLGTGAPYTEAFF
TRBD2	TRBV5-1	few	TRBJ2-3	TGCGCCAGCAGCTTGGTGAAGGTTGGGACTAGCGGGAGGGTAACCACAGATACGCAGTATTTT	CASSLVKVGTSGRVTTDTQYF
TRBD2	TRBV5-1	.	TRBJ2-1	TGCGCCAGCAGCTTGGATGGTAGCGGGGCGTACAATGAGCAGTTCTTC	CASSLDGSGAYNEQFF
TRBD1	TRBV7-8	.	TRBJ2-2	TGTGCCAGCCGTCGGACAGGGACGAACACCGGGGAGCTGTTTTTT	CASRRTGTNTGELFF
TRBD2	TRBV2	.	TRBJ2-2	TGTGCCAGCGGGACTAGCGGGACCGGGGAGCTGTTTTTT	CASGTSGTGELFF
.	TRBV7-3	.	TRBJ2-3	TGTGCCAGCAGCTTTAAGGGGGAAGATACGCAGTATTTT	CASSFKGEDTQYF
TRBD2	TRBV4-3	.	TRBJ2-3	TGCGCCAGCAGCCAACTATCTATGAGACTAGCGGGCCGTGATACGCAGTATTTT	CASSQLSMRLAGRDTQYF